This T cell receptor beta chain was recorded in a study of T cell changes during pregnancy in multiple sclerosis. TCRdb keeps only in-frame clones here, not all; method: immunoSEQ multiplex PCR. The repertoire consists of tens of thousands of clones, with over 80% occurring once and the leading ten covering under 0.4%. Looked up from germline, CDR1 is SGHDT and CDR2 is YYEEEE. The CDR3 loop spans 13 amino acids. With 7 bases clipped from V and 1 base from J, the junction kept 5 bases outside the gene matches. This sequence was found in a female donor in good health, enrolled as a control in a pregnancy study. The chain carries TRBV5-6 and TRBJ2-7, with 7 bases identical to TRBD2. The sample in question was CD4+ T cells from peripheral blood mononuclear cells, obtained in the third trimester of pregnancy. The CDR3 reads CASALAGSYEQYF. CDR3 coding DNA: TGTGCCAGCGCCTTAGCGGGTTCCTACGAGCAGTACTTC.